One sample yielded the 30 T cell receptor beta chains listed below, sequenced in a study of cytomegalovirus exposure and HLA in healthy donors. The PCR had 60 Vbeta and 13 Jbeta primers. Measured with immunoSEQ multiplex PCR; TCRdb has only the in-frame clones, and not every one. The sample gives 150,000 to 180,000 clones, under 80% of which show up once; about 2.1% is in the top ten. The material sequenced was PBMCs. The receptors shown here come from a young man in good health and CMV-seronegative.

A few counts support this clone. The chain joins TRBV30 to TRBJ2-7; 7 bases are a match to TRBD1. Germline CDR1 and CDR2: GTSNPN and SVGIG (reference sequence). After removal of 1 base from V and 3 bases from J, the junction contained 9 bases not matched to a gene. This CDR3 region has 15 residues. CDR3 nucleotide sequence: TGTGCCTGGAGTGAAGACCCGGGACAGCACTACGAGCAGTACTTC. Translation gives CAWSEDPGQHYEQYF.

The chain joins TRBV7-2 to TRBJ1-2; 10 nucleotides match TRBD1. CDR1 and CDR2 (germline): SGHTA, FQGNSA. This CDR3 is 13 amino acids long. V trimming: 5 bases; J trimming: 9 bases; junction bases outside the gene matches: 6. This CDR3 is CASSDRDRGSYTF. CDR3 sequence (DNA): TGTGCCAGCAGCGACCGGGACAGGGGTAGCTACACCTTC.

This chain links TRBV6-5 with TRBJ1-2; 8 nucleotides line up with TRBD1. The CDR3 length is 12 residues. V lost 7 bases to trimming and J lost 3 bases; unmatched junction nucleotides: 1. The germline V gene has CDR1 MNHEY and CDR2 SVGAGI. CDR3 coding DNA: TGTGCCAGCACAGGGGGCGACTATGGCTACACCTTC. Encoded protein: CASTGGDYGYTF.

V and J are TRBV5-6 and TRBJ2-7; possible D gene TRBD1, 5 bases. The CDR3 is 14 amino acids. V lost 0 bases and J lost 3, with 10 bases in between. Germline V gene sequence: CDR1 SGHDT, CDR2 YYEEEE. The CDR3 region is CASSLGQSFYEQYF. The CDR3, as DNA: TGTGCCAGCAGCTTGGGACAGAGCTTCTACGAGCAGTACTTC.

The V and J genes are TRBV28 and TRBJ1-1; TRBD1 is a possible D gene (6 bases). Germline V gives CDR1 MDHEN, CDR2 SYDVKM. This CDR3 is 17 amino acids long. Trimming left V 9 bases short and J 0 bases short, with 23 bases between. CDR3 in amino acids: CASVRVGGLVMNTEAFF. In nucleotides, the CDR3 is TGTGCCAGTGTCCGAGTCGGGGGGCTGGTCATGAACACTGAAGCTTTCTTT.

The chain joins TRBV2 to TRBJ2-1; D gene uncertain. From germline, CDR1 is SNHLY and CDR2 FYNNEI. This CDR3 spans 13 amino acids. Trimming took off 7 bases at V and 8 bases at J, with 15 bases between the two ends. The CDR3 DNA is TGTGCCAGCACCGTATTTGGTTTAGATGAGCAGTTCTTC. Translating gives CASTVFGLDEQFF.

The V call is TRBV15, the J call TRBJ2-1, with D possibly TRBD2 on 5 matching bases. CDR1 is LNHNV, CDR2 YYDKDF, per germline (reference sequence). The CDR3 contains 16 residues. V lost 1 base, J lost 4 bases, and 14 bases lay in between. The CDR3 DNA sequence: TGTGCCACCAGCAGAGGATCGAGCGGTGCTTACAATGAGCAGTTCTTC. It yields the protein CATSRGSSGAYNEQFF.

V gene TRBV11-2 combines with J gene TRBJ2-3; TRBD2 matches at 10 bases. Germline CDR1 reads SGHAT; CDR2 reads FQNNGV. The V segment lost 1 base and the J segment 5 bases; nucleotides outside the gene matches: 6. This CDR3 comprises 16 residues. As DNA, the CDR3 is TGTGCCAGCAGCTTAGGGGAGCGGGGGGGCAGAGATACGCAGTATTTT. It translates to CASSLGERGGRDTQYF.

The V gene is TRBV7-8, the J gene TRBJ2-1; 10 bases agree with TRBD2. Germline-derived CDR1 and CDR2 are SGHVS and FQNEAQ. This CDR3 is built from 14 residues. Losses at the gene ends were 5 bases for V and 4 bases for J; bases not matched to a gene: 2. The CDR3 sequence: CASSPAGGYNEQFF. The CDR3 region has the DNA TGTGCCAGCAGCCCAGCGGGGGGGTACAATGAGCAGTTCTTC.

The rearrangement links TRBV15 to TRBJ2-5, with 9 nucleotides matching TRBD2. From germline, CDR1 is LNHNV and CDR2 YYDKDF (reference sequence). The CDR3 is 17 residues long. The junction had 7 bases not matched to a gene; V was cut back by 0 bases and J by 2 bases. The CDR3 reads CATSRDGASGVQETQYF. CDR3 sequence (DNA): TGTGCCACCAGCAGAGATGGGGCTAGCGGGGTTCAAGAGACCCAGTACTTC.

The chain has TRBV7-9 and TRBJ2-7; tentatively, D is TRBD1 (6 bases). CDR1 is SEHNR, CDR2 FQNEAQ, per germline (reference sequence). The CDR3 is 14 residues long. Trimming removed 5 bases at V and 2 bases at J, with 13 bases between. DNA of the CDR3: TGTGCCAGCAGCCCTACCGGGACAACCTACGAGCAGTACTTC. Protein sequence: CASSPTGTTYEQYF. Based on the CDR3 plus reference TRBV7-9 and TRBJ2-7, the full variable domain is DTGVSQNPRHKITKRGQNVTFRCDPISEHNRLYWYRQTLGQGPEFLTYFQNEAQLEKSRLLSDRFSAERPKGSFSTLEIQRTEQGDSAMYLCASSPTGTTYEQYFGPGTRLTVT.

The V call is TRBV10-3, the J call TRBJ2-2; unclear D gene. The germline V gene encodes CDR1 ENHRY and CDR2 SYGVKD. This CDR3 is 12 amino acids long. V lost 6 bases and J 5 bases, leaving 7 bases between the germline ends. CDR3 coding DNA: TGTGCCATCAGGCTAGGTACCGGGGAGCTGTTTTTT. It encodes CAIRLGTGELFF.

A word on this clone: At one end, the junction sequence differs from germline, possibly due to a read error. The CDR3 nucleotides read TGCAGTAAGTGGTCACCGGGGGATTTT. This encodes CSKWSPGDF. This chain connects TRBV29-1 to TRBJ1-6; TRBD1 might be the D (5 bases). Germline V gene data show CDR1 as SQVTM and CDR2 as ANQGSEA. CDR3 size: 9 residues.

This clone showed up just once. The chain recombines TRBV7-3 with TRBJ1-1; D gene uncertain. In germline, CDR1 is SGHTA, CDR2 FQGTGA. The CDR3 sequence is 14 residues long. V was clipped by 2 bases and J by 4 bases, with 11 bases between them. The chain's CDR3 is CASSLGGLGTEAFF. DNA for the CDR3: TGTGCCAGCAGCTTAGGCGGGTTGGGCACTGAAGCTTTCTTT.

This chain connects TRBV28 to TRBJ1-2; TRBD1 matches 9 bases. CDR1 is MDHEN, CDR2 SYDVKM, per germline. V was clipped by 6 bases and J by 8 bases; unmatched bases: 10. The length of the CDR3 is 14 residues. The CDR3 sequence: CASRLLQGAGGYTF. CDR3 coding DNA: TGTGCCAGCAGATTACTACAGGGGGCGGGAGGCTACACCTTC.

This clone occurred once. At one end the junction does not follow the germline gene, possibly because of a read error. CDR3 nucleotides: TGTGCCAACAGCTTAGCGATGCAGGGTCCTTACGAGCAGTACTTC. It translates to CANSLAMQGPYEQYF. The chain carries TRBV7-8 and TRBJ2-7, with D perhaps matching TRBD1 or TRBD2 (5 bases each). CDR3 length equals 15 residues. CDR1 and CDR2 (germline): SGHVS, FQNEAQ.

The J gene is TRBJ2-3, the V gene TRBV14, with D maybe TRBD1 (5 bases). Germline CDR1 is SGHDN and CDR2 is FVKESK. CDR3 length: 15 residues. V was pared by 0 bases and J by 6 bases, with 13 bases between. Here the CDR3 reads CASSQDAGLGDTQYF. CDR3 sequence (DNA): TGTGCCAGCAGCCAAGATGCAGGGCTGGGGGATACGCAGTATTTT.

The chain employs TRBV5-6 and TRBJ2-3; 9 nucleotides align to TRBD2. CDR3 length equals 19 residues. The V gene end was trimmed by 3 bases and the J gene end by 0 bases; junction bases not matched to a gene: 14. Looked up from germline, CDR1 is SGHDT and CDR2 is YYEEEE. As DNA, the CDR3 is TGTGCCAGCAGCTACCGCGGGGCGGGGGGGCGAATTAGCACAGATACGCAGTATTTT. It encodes CASSYRGAGGRISTDTQYF.

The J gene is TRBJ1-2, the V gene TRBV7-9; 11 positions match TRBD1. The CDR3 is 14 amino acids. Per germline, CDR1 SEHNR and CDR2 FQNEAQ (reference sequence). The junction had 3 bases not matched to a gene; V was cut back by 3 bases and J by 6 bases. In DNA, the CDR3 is TGTGCCAGCAGCTTGGGGACAGGGGGTAATGGCTACACCTTC. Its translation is CASSLGTGGNGYTF. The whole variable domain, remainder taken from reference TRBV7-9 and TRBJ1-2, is DTGVSQNPRHKITKRGQNVTFRCDPISEHNRLYWYRQTLGQGPEFLTYFQNEAQLEKSRLLSDRFSAERPKGSFSTLEIQRTEQGDSAMYLCASSLGTGGNGYTFGSGTRLTVV.

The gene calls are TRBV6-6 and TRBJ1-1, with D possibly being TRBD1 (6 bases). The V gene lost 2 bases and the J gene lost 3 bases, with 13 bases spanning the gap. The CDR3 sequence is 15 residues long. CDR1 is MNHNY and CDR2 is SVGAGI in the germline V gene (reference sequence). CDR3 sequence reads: CASSYSRGSDTEAFF. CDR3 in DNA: TGTGCCAGCAGTTACAGTAGGGGGAGTGACACTGAAGCTTTCTTT.

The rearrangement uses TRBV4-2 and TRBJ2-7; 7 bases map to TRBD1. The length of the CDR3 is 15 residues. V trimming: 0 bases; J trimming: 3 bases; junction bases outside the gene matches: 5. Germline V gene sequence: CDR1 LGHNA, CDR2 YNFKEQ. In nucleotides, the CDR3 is TGTGCCAGCAGCCAAGATTCGGGACAGAACTACGAGCAGTACTTC. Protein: CASSQDSGQNYEQYF.

The CDR3 DNA sequence: TGTGCCAGCAGCCCACAAGACTCTGGGGCCAACGTCCTGACTTTC. Encoded protein: CASSPQDSGANVLTF. The chain links TRBV4-2 to TRBJ2-6, with D unclear. The CDR3 length is 15 residues. Germline-derived CDR1 and CDR2 are LGHNA and YNFKEQ. Deletions cut 4 bases from V and 0 bases from J, with 7 bases between.

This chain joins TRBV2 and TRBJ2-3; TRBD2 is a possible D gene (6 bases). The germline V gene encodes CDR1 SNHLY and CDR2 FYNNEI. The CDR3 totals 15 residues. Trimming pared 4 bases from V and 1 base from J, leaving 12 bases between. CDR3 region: CASSGWRRGTDTQYF. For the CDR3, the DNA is TGTGCCAGCAGTGGCTGGCGGAGGGGCACAGATACGCAGTATTTT.

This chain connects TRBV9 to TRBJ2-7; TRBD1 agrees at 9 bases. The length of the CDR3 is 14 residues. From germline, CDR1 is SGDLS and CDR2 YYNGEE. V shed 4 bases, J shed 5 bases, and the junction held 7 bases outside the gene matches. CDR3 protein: CASSSRDRENEQYF. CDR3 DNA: TGTGCCAGCAGCTCCCGGGACAGGGAGAACGAGCAGTACTTC.

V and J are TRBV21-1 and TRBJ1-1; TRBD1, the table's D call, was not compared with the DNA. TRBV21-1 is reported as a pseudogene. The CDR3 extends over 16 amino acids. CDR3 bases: TGTGCCAGCAGCATGACTCCCGGGACAGAGAACACTGAAGCTTTCTTT. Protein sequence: CASSMTPGTENTEAFF.

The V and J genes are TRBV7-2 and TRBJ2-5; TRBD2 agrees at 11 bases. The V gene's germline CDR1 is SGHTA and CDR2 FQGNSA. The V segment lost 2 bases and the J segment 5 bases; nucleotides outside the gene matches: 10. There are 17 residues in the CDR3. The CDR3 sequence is CASSLIYGTSGGETQYF. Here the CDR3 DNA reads TGTGCCAGCAGCTTAATATACGGTACTAGCGGGGGTGAGACCCAGTACTTC.

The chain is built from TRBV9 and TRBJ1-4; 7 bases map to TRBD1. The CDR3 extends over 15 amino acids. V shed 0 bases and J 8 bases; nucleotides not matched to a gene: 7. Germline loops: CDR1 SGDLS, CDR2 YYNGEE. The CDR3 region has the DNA TGTGCCAGCAGCGTAGGGGGGGACAGACTAGAAAAACTGTTTTTT. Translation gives CASSVGGDRLEKLFF.

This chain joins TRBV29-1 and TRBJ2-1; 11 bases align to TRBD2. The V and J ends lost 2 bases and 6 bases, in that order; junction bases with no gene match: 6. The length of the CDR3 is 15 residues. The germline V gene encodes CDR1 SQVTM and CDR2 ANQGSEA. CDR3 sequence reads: CSVESTSGGPNEQFF. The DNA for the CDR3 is TGCAGCGTTGAATCCACTAGCGGGGGTCCCAATGAGCAGTTCTTC.

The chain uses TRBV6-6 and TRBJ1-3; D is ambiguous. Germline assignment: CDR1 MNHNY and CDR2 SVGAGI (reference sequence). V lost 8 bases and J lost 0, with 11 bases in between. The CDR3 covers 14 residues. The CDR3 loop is CASSVEDSGNTIYF. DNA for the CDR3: TGTGCCAGCTCCGTTGAGGACTCTGGAAACACCATATATTTT.

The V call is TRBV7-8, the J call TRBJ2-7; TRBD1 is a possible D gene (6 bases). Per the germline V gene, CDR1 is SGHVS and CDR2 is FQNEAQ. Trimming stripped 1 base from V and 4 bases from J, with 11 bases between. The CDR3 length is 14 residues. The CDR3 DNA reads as TGTGCCAGCAGCTTAGAAGCAGGGGAATACGAGCAGTACTTC. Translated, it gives CASSLEAGEYEQYF. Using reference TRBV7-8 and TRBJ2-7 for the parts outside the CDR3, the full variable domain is GAGVSQSPRYKVAKRGQDVALRCDPISGHVSLFWYQQALGQGPEFLTYFQNEAQLDKSGLPSDRFFAERPEGSVSTLKIQRTQQEDSAVYLCASSLEAGEYEQYFGPGTRLTVT.